Below are 14 T cell receptor beta chains sequenced from a single sample in a study of CD8 T cells in Susac syndrome. About 0.5 to 1 ug RNA was reverse transcribed with random hexamers. TCRdb reprocessed the immunoSEQ multiplex PCR reads via MiXCR and lists one record per CDR3 protein. The table records around 200,000 distinct CDR3 sequences, about 95% of them present only once. Sequenced material: CD4+ T cells from PBMCs. The origin of the receptors is a human donor in good health.

V usage is TRBV15 and J usage is TRBJ2-1; no firm D call. The CDR3 sequence is 15 residues long. Germline CDR1 and CDR2: LNHNV and YYDKDF (reference sequence). V lost 0 bases to trimming and J lost 5 bases, with 11 bases between them. The CDR3 DNA follows: TGTGCCACCAGCAGAGATTGGGTGCAGAACAATGAGCAGTTCTTC. Protein sequence: CATSRDWVQNNEQFF. Drawing the rest from reference TRBV15 and TRBJ2-1, the complete variable domain is DAMVIQNPRYQVTQFGKPVTLSCSQTLNHNVMYWYQQKSSQAPKLLFHYYDKDFNNEADTPDNFQSRRPNTSFCFLDIRSPGLGDTAMYLCATSRDWVQNNEQFFGPGTRLTVL.

The chain carries TRBV7-9 and TRBJ1-4, with D possibly being TRBD1 (5 bases). The CDR3 is 14 residues long. V was pared by 1 base and J by 7 bases, with 10 bases between. CDR1 is SEHNR and CDR2 is FQNEAQ in the germline V gene (reference sequence). DNA of the CDR3: TGTGCCAGCAGCTTAGGCAGGGCTGGTGAAAAACTGTTTTTT. Its translation is CASSLGRAGEKLFF.

The chain recombines TRBV29-1 with TRBJ1-1; unclear D gene. This CDR3 has 13 residues. Germline CDR1 SQVTM, CDR2 ANQGSEA. Trimming took off 8 bases at V and 0 bases at J, with 13 bases between the two ends. The CDR3 bases are TGCAGCCTAGAGGACGCAATGAACACTGAAGCTTTCTTT. It encodes CSLEDAMNTEAFF.

The V gene is TRBV7-2, the J gene TRBJ2-3; 12 bases line up with TRBD2. This CDR3 contains 17 residues. Germline CDR1 SGHTA, CDR2 FQGNSA. The V segment lost 3 bases and the J segment 2 bases; nucleotides outside the gene matches: 6. Here the CDR3 reads CASSFRLAGALTDTQYF. In DNA form, the CDR3 reads TGTGCCAGCAGCTTCCGACTAGCGGGGGCCCTCACAGATACGCAGTATTTT.

The CDR3: CASSRDYNNEQFF. As DNA, the CDR3 is TGTGCCAGCAGCCGGGACTACAACAATGAGCAGTTCTTC. This chain joins TRBV7-9 and TRBJ2-1; 7 nucleotides line up with TRBD2. The CDR3 runs to 13 residues. J was trimmed by 5 bases and V by 5 bases; bases with no gene match: 3. Germline V gene data show CDR1 as SEHNR and CDR2 as FQNEAQ (reference sequence).

The rearrangement links TRBV27 to TRBJ1-5, with TRBD1 matching over 8 bases. Trimming took 5 bases from V and 6 from J; bases not matched to a gene: 6. This CDR3 region has 14 residues. CDR1 is MNHEY, CDR2 SMNVEV, per germline (reference sequence). CDR3 nucleotides: TGTGCCAGCAGTCAACAGGGGGGAGGTCAGCCCCAGCATTTT. It specifies CASSQQGGGQPQHF.

The J gene is TRBJ1-1, the V gene TRBV18, with D tentatively TRBD1 (6 bases). Germline V gene lookup returns CDR1 KGHSH and CDR2 LQKENI. Trimming cost V 5 bases and J 4 bases, with 11 bases left between them. The CDR3 has 13 residues. The CDR3 here is CASSKDSGTEAFF. CDR3 nucleotide sequence: TGTGCCAGCTCAAAGGACAGTGGCACTGAAGCTTTCTTT.

The chain combines TRBV9 with TRBJ2-2, with D possibly TRBD2 on 6 matching bases. The CDR3 runs to 15 residues. With 6 bases removed from V and 1 base from J, the gap between germline ends came to 13 bases. Germline CDR1 reads SGDLS; CDR2 reads YYNGEE. This CDR3 is CASTPGLLNTGELFF. The CDR3 nucleotides read TGTGCCAGCACCCCGGGACTCCTGAACACCGGGGAGCTGTTTTTT.

In nucleotides, the CDR3 is TGTGCCAGTTGGGACAGGACCTACAATGAGCAGTTCTTC. Its protein is CASWDRTYNEQFF. The V gene is TRBV28, the J gene TRBJ2-1, with TRBD1 identical over 8 bases. From germline, CDR1 is MDHEN and CDR2 SYDVKM. This CDR3 is 13 amino acids long. With V trimmed by 9 bases and J by 2 bases, 3 bases remained unmatched.

The chain is built from TRBV6-5 and TRBJ2-1; TRBD2 aligns across 8 bases. Germline assignment: CDR1 MNHEY and CDR2 SVGAGI. V dropped 0 bases and J dropped 8; count of bases not matched to a gene: 12. The CDR3 length is 17 residues. The CDR3 DNA reads as TGTGCCAGCAGTTACTCTCCTAGCGGGCTTGATCGGGATGAGCAGTTCTTC. Amino acid sequence: CASSYSPSGLDRDEQFF.

The chain has TRBV5-6 and TRBJ2-1, with 7 nucleotides matching TRBD2. Germline V gives CDR1 SGHDT, CDR2 YYEEEE. With 0 bases clipped from V and 6 bases from J, the junction kept 9 bases outside the gene matches. The CDR3 is made up of 16 amino acids. The DNA of the CDR3 is TGTGCCAGCAGCTTGGTGGGACTAAGAGGAAGCAATGAGCAGTTCTTC. Amino acid sequence: CASSLVGLRGSNEQFF.

The chain joins TRBV6-6 to TRBJ2-3; D is undetermined. Trimming pared 5 bases from V and 2 bases from J, leaving 14 bases between. The CDR3 consists of 15 residues. Per the germline V gene, CDR1 is MNHNY and CDR2 is SVGAGI (reference sequence). This CDR3 is CASSRLMAATDTQYF. In DNA, the CDR3 is TGTGCCAGCAGTCGCCTTATGGCGGCCACAGATACGCAGTATTTT.

With respect to this clonotype: One end of the junction does not line up with germline, which may come from a read error. V is TRBV20-1 and J is TRBJ2-3; possibly TRBD1 or TRBD2 for D (7 bases each). The germline V gene has CDR1 DFQATT and CDR2 SNEGSKA (reference sequence). CDR3 length: 14 amino acids. CDR3 in DNA: TGCAGTGCCCGCAGGGGGGGAAACACAAATACGCAGTATTTT. Translating gives CSARRGGNTNTQYF.

The chain employs TRBV15 and TRBJ2-1; 10 bases match TRBD2. Germline CDR1 reads LNHNV; CDR2 reads YYDKDF (reference sequence). Trimming took 8 bases from V and 10 from J; bases not matched to a gene: 14. This CDR3 spans 15 amino acids. CDR3 in amino acids: CATHPWASGRNEQFF. The CDR3 nucleotides are TGTGCCACCCACCCTTGGGCTAGCGGGAGAAACGAGCAGTTCTTC.